The 21 T cell receptor beta chains in this list originate from one sample, sequenced in a study of blood T cell repertoires in COVID-19. Data came from immunoSEQ multiplex PCR; TCRdb stores just in-frame clones and leaves some out. The table records about 160,000 clones, around 86% of them present only once. The specimen sequenced was peripheral blood. All receptors come from a man aged 65 to 85 who had recovered from COVID-19.

V usage is TRBV4-1 and J usage is TRBJ1-6, with D uncertain. CDR1 and CDR2 (germline): MGHRA, YSYEKL. The CDR3 length is 17 residues. V was clipped by 1 base and J by 0 bases, with 10 bases between them. The CDR3 here is CASSQGVTSSYNSPLHF. CDR3 coding DNA: TGCGCCAGCAGCCAAGGTGTCACCAGCTCCTATAATTCACCCCTCCACTTT.

The chain is built from TRBV6-5 and TRBJ1-6, with D possibly matching TRBD1 (5 bases). V was cut by 5 bases and J by 9 bases, with 17 bases left in between. This CDR3 contains 15 residues. CDR1 and CDR2 from the germline V gene are MNHEY and SVGAGI. CDR3 residues: CASSPPGRGGSPLHF. The CDR3 DNA reads TGTGCCAGCAGTCCTCCCGGGAGGGGTGGTTCACCCCTCCACTTT.

The chain couples TRBV4-1 to TRBJ1-2; a weak D match, TRBD1 (6 bases). Germline V gene sequence: CDR1 MGHRA, CDR2 YSYEKL. The CDR3 runs to 15 residues. The V end lost 1 base, the J end lost 4 bases, and 13 bases lay between the germline ends. The CDR3 sequence: CASSQVLDSAYGYTF. CDR3 nucleotide sequence: TGCGCCAGCAGCCAAGTTTTGGACAGCGCCTATGGCTACACCTTC.

V and J are TRBV4-2 and TRBJ2-3; D is possibly TRBD2 (5 bases). This CDR3 is 17 amino acids long. The germline gives CDR1 LGHNA, CDR2 YNFKEQ. V dropped 3 bases and J dropped 0 bases, with 16 bases sitting between them. DNA for the CDR3: TGTGCCAGCAGCCACACGAGTCCGGGCGGGAGCACAGATACGCAGTATTTT. Translation gives CASSHTSPGGSTDTQYF.

This sequence joins TRBV6-4 and TRBJ2-3; 10 bases line up with TRBD2. CDR1 is MRHNA, CDR2 SNTAGT, per germline. V shed 5 bases and J 5 bases; nucleotides not matched to a gene: 7. The CDR3 spans 15 residues. CDR3 in DNA: TGTGCCAGCAGTCTGGCTAGCGGGAGTATAGATACGCAGTATTTT. Translating gives CASSLASGSIDTQYF.

This clone showed up just once. J is TRBJ2-7 and V is TRBV5-6; perhaps TRBD2 as D (6 bases). V was shortened by 3 bases and J by 3 bases, with 13 bases between the two germline ends. Germline CDR1 SGHDT, CDR2 YYEEEE. The CDR3 sequence is 14 residues long. The CDR3 nucleotides are TGTGCCAGCAGCTACCGGGACTCAAACTACGAGCAGTACTTC. Translating gives CASSYRDSNYEQYF.

This clone was observed a single time. J is TRBJ2-2 and V is TRBV6-6; 10 bases agree with TRBD2. With 5 bases clipped from V and 7 bases from J, the junction kept 16 bases outside the gene matches. Germline V CDR1 and CDR2: MNHNY, SVGAGI (reference sequence). This CDR3 has 18 residues. The CDR3 DNA reads TGTGCCAGCAGTCCGGGAAGGAGCGGGAGGGCCAGTGACGGGGAGCTGTTTTTT. It is translated as CASSPGRSGRASDGELFF.

The rearrangement uses TRBV18 and TRBJ2-5; 7 nucleotides agree with TRBD1. Germline V lookup: CDR1 KGHSH, CDR2 LQKENI. This CDR3 contains 15 residues. J gave up 5 bases and V 6 bases, and 12 bases lay outside the gene matches. The CDR3 protein is CASSPTTGVSETQYF. CDR3 sequence (DNA): TGTGCCAGCTCGCCGACCACAGGGGTTTCTGAGACCCAGTACTTC.

This chain links TRBV20-1 with TRBJ1-5; TRBD1 aligns across 7 bases. Germline CDR1 and CDR2: DFQATT and SNEGSKA (reference sequence). J was trimmed by 2 bases and V by 3 bases; bases with no gene match: 4. The CDR3 length is 14 residues. This CDR3 is CSASPGTGNQPQHF. Here the CDR3 DNA reads TGCAGTGCTAGTCCCGGGACAGGCAATCAGCCCCAGCATTTT.

The chain uses TRBV19 and TRBJ1-1, with D perhaps matching TRBD1 (6 bases). In germline, CDR1 is LNHDA, CDR2 SQIVND (reference sequence). V lost 5 bases, J lost 4 bases, and 14 bases lay in between. This CDR3 is built from 14 residues. CDR3 loop: CASSHRDSGTEAFF. The CDR3 coding sequence is TGTGCCAGTAGTCACAGGGATAGTGGCACTGAAGCTTTCTTT.

The genes are TRBV30 and TRBJ1-4; D unresolved. V dropped 5 bases and J dropped 6 bases, with 13 bases sitting between them. The V gene's germline CDR1 is GTSNPN and CDR2 SVGIG (reference sequence). The CDR3 runs 13 residues. In DNA, the CDR3 is TGTGCCTGGGGCAGTGGTCTCTATGAAAAACTGTTTTTT. The encoded protein is CAWGSGLYEKLFF.

The chain is built from TRBV2 and TRBJ2-1; D not resolved. The CDR3 contains 14 residues. Germline loops: CDR1 SNHLY, CDR2 FYNNEI. V was trimmed by 4 bases and J by 0 bases, leaving 7 bases between them. CDR3 amino acids: CASSASSSYNEQFF. CDR3 nucleotides: TGTGCCAGCAGTGCCTCGAGCTCCTACAATGAGCAGTTCTTC. Supplemented by reference TRBV2 and TRBJ2-1, the full variable domain reads EPEVTQTPSHQVTQMGQEVILRCVPISNHLYFYWYRQILGQKVEFLVSFYNNEISEKSEIFDDQFSVERPDGSNFTLKIRSTKLEDSAMYFCASSASSSYNEQFFGPGTRLTVL.

This clone showed up just a few times. The chain combines TRBV27 with TRBJ1-1; TRBD1 agrees at 11 bases. V was clipped by 4 bases and J by 1 base; unmatched bases: 8. Germline loops: CDR1 MNHEY, CDR2 SMNVEV (reference sequence). The CDR3 extends over 17 amino acids. This CDR3 is CASSSGTGGLRNTEAFF. CDR3 DNA: TGTGCCAGCAGTTCCGGGACAGGGGGGCTCAGGAACACTGAAGCTTTCTTT.

The V call is TRBV18, the J call TRBJ2-3; possible D gene TRBD1, 5 bases. CDR1 is KGHSH and CDR2 is LQKENI in the germline V gene. Trimming left V 5 bases short and J 0 bases short, with 12 bases between. The CDR3 loop spans 15 amino acids. The CDR3 DNA reads TGTGCCAGCTCAAACCGACAGTCTAGCACAGATACGCAGTATTTT. Its translation: CASSNRQSSTDTQYF.

The V call is TRBV5-3, the J call TRBJ2-1, with 16 bases identical to TRBD2. TRBV5-3 is noted as an ORF with a role that remains uncertain. Trimming cost V 4 bases and J 7 bases; bases outside gene matches: 2. The CDR3 is 15 residues long. CDR3 loop: CARSPGLAGGNEQFF. The CDR3 DNA reads TGTGCCAGAAGCCCGGGACTAGCGGGAGGGAATGAGCAGTTCTTC.

This chain links TRBV11-2 with TRBJ2-3, with unresolved D. The CDR3 totals 12 residues. In germline, CDR1 is SGHAT, CDR2 FQNNGV. V shed 5 bases and J shed 1 base, with 4 bases lying between them. The CDR3 DNA follows: TGTGCCAGCAGCCGGGGCACAGATACGCAGTATTTT. This sequence encodes CASSRGTDTQYF.

The J gene is TRBJ2-2, the V gene TRBV10-3, with a possible D match to TRBD1 (6 bases). The V gene's germline CDR1 is ENHRY and CDR2 SYGVKD. V was clipped by 7 bases and J by 4 bases, with 16 bases between them. The CDR3 spans 15 residues. In nucleotides, the CDR3 is TGTGCCATCAACAAGGGGGACACAGGCACCGGGGAGCTGTTTTTT. This encodes CAINKGDTGTGELFF.

This clone is a singleton in its sample. The V gene is TRBV20-1, the J gene TRBJ1-2; no firm D call. CDR3 length equals 11 residues. Looked up from germline, CDR1 is DFQATT and CDR2 is SNEGSKA (reference sequence). V was shortened by 6 bases and J by 8 bases, with 13 bases between the two germline ends. Written as DNA, the CDR3 is TGCAGTGCCCGTCGGGGAGAGGGCTACACCTTC. Translating gives CSARRGEGYTF.

The chain joins TRBV19 to TRBJ2-7; 10 bases are a match to TRBD2. The CDR3 is 14 amino acids. CDR1 and CDR2 (germline): LNHDA, SQIVND (reference sequence). Germline trimming cut 3 bases from V and 2 bases from J; bases unmatched to any gene: 1. The DNA for the CDR3 is TGTGCCAGTAGTATCGGGACTAGCGCCTACGAGCAGTACTTC. Amino acids: CASSIGTSAYEQYF.

The chain is built from TRBV23-1 and TRBJ1-5; D call uncertain. TRBV23-1 has ORF status, its function being uncertain. Trimming shortened V by 2 bases and J by 1 base, and 9 bases separated the two germline ends. The CDR3 is made up of 15 amino acids. The CDR3 DNA reads TGCGCCAGCAGTCAAGACACGGGAAGCAATCAGCCCCAGCATTTT. This encodes CASSQDTGSNQPQHF.

V usage is TRBV14 and J usage is TRBJ2-1; TRBD2 aligns across 9 bases. The CDR3 is made up of 18 amino acids. Germline CDR1 SGHDN, CDR2 FVKESK. With 3 bases clipped from V and 8 bases from J, the junction kept 17 bases outside the gene matches. The CDR3 loop reads CASSHSGDAGGPSDEQFF. The CDR3 nucleotides are TGTGCCAGCAGCCACTCTGGAGACGCGGGAGGGCCCTCCGATGAGCAGTTCTTC.